Shown below are 6 T cell receptor beta chains from a single sample sequenced in a study of T cell responses to AZD1222 COVID-19 vaccine. Measured with immunoSEQ multiplex PCR; TCRdb has only the in-frame clones, and not every one. The sample has 120,000 or so clones, 80% to 90% seen once. Sequencing was performed on peripheral blood, taken on day 0 of MenACWY control vaccination. Receptor source: an adult in good health.

The chain uses TRBV29-1 and TRBJ1-2; D unresolved. V lost 7 bases and J 4 bases, leaving 16 bases between the germline ends. CDR3 length: 13 amino acids. Per the germline V gene, CDR1 is SQVTM and CDR2 is ANQGSEA. The CDR3 loop reads CSAQPAGSYGYTF. CDR3 sequence (DNA): TGCAGCGCTCAGCCGGCTGGAAGCTATGGCTACACCTTC. The full variable domain, in which reference TRBV29-1 and TRBJ1-2 provide the parts outside the CDR3, is SAVISQKPSRDICQRGTSLTIQCQVDSQVTMMFWYRQQPGQSLTLIATANQGSEATYESGFVIDKFPISRPNLTFSTLTVSNMSPEDSSIYLCSAQPAGSYGYTFGSGTRLTVV.

The rearrangement uses TRBV7-9 and TRBJ1-4; D ambiguous. The CDR3 contains 15 residues. Germline loops: CDR1 SEHNR, CDR2 FQNEAQ (reference sequence). Between the trimmed V and J ends, which lost 1 base and 8 bases, there was a span of 14 bases. This chain's CDR3 is CASSLGPSGGEKLFF. Here the CDR3 DNA reads TGTGCCAGCAGCTTAGGGCCTTCAGGCGGGGAAAAACTGTTTTTT.

This chain uses TRBV11-2 with TRBJ2-7; 8 nucleotides match TRBD2. CDR1 is SGHAT and CDR2 is FQNNGV in the germline V gene. There are 16 residues in the CDR3. Trimming removed 7 bases from V and 2 bases from J; junction bases left unmatched: 13. This CDR3 reads CASIPPSSGSPYEQYF. Here the CDR3 DNA reads TGTGCCAGCATCCCCCCCTCCAGCGGGAGCCCCTACGAGCAGTACTTC.

The sample holds a few counts of this clone. The chain's CDR3 is CATSPTRTAYNEQFF. The CDR3 bases are TGTGCCACCAGCCCAACTCGGACAGCCTACAATGAGCAGTTCTTC. The chain links TRBV15 to TRBJ2-1; D possibly corresponds to TRBD1 (6 bases). The CDR3 runs to 15 residues. In germline, CDR1 is LNHNV, CDR2 YYDKDF (reference sequence). V was pared by 5 bases and J by 2 bases, with 13 bases between.

This chain joins TRBV19 and TRBJ2-3; 10 positions match TRBD2. V lost 7 bases to trimming and J lost 4 bases; unmatched junction nucleotides: 11. This CDR3 has 16 amino acids. Germline V gives CDR1 LNHDA, CDR2 SQIVND (reference sequence). The CDR3 spells CASTSPGTSDADTQYF. For the CDR3, the DNA is TGTGCCAGTACCTCACCCGGGACTAGCGACGCAGATACGCAGTATTTT.

The chain is built from TRBV29-1 and TRBJ2-3; D not certain. The CDR3 has 14 amino acids. CDR1 SQVTM and CDR2 ANQGSEA come from the germline V gene. The V gene lost 0 bases and the J gene lost 0 bases, with 7 bases spanning the gap. The chain's CDR3 is CSVEESWSTDTQYF. DNA for the CDR3: TGCAGCGTTGAAGAGAGTTGGAGCACAGATACGCAGTATTTT.